This T cell receptor beta chain was obtained from a study of CD8 T cells in ankylosing spondylitis. TCRdb used MiXCR to reprocess the 5' RACE reads, holding one entry per CDR3 protein. The sample lists under 300,000 distinct CDR3 sequences; around 10% were seen once. The clonotype was recovered from a male donor with ankylosing spondylitis or in good health (not recorded which). The specimen was blood, either unsorted or a sorted T cell fraction (not recorded which).

CDR3 in amino acids: CASSLDRGLYYTF. The CDR3 nucleotides read TGTGCCAGCAGCCTGGACAGGGGGCTTTACTACACCTTC. V and J are TRBV7-9 and TRBJ1-2; 11 bases align to TRBD1. Germline V gives CDR1 SEHNR, CDR2 FQNEAQ (reference sequence). Unmatched junction bases numbered 6, after V lost 5 bases and J lost 10 bases. The CDR3 length is 13 residues.